This TCR beta chain was observed in a study of cytomegalovirus exposure and HLA in healthy donors. Germline values: CDR1 SNHLY, CDR2 FYNNEI. The CDR3 spans 14 residues. Trimming cost V 7 bases and J 7 bases, with 20 bases left between them. Details on this clone: The antigen remains unidentified.

60 Vbeta and 13 Jbeta primers were used in PCR. In the original workflow: In a later analysis, of tens of millions of unique beta chains, roughly 9.9 million appeared in at least two donors. TCRdb's table, derived via immunoSEQ multiplex PCR, lists solely in-frame clones and lacks some. V, J and clone size are those of that table, while D and trimming were read from the DNA. This sample carries 210,000 or so clones, around four fifths of them seen once, and the ten largest clones take about 0.58%. Broader study findings: It was approximately 150 TCR beta chains that were listed as cytomegalovirus-associated.

The receptor comes from a woman in her forties in good health and CMV-seronegative. Sequencing was done on a sample of PBMCs. The J gene is TRBJ2-7, the V gene TRBV2, with a possible D match to TRBD1 (6 bases). The DNA for the CDR3 is TGTGCCAGCACCAAGGACAGACCATCAGCGGAGCAGTACTTC. Its protein is CASTKDRPSAEQYF.